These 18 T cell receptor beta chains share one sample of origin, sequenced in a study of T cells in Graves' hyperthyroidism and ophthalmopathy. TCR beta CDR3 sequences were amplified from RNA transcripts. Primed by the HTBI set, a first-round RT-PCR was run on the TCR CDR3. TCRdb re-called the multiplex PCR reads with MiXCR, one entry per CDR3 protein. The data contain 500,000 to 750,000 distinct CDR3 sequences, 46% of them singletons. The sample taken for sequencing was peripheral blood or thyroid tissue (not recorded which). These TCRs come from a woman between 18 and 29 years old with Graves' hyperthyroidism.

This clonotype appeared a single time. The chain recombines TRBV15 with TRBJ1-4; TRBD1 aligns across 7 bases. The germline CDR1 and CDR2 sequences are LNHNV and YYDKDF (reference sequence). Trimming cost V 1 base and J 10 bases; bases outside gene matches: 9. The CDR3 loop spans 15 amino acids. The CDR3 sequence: CATSRGQGVSGKLFF. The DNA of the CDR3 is TGTGCCACCAGCAGAGGACAGGGCGTTTCGGGAAAACTGTTTTTT.

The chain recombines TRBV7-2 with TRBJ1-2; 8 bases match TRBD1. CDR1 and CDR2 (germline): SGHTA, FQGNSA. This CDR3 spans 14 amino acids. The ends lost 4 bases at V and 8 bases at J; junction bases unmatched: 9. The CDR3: CASSSQGAGRGYTF. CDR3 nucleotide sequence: TGTGCCAGCAGCTCCCAGGGGGCGGGTAGAGGCTACACCTTC. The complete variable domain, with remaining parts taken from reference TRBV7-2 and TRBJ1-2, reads GAGVSQSPSNKVTEKGKDVELRCDPISGHTALYWYRQSLGQGLEFLIYFQGNSAPDKSGLPSDRFSAERTGGSVSTLTIQRTQQEDSAVYLCASSSQGAGRGYTFGSGTRLTVV.

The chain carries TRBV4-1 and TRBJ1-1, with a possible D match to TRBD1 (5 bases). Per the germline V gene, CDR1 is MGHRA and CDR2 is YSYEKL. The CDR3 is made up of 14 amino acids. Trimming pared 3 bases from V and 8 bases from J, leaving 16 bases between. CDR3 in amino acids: CASSHPITGPEAFF. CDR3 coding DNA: TGCGCCAGCAGCCACCCCATCACGGGGCCCGAAGCTTTCTTT.

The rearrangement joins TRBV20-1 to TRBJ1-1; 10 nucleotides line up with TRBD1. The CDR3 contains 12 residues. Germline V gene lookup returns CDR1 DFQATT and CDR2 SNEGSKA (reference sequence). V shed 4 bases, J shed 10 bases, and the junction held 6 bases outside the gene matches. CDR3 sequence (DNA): TGCAGTGCTATGGTCAGGGACAGGGGAGCTTTCTTT. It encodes CSAMVRDRGAFF.

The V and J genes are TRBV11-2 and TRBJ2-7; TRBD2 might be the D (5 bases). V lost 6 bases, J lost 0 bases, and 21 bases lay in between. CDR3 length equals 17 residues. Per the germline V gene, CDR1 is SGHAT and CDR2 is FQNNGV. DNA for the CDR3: TGTGCCAGCAGTGCTAGATCATCGGCGGGCCGCTCCTACGAGCAGTACTTC. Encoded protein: CASSARSSAGRSYEQYF.

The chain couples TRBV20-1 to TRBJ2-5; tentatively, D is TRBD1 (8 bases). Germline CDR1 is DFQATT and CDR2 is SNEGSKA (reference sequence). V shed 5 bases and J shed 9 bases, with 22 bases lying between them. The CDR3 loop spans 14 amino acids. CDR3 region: CSAYRGGSNQPQYF. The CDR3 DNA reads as TGCAGTGCTTACAGGGGGGGGAGCAATCAGCCCCAGTACTTC.

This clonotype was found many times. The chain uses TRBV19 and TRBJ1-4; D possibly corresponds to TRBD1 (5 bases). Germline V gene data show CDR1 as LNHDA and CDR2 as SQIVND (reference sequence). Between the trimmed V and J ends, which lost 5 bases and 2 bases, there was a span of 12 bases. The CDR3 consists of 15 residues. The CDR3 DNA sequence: TGTGCCAGTAGTCCTCGGGGGTCTACTAATGAAAAACTGTTTTTT. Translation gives CASSPRGSTNEKLFF.

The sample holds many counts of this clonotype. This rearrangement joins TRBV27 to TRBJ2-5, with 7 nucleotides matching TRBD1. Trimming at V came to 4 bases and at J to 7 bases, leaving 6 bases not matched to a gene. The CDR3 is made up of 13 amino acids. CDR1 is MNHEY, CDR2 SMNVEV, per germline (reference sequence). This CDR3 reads CASSSTGPTTQYF. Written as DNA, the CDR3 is TGTGCCAGCAGTTCGACAGGGCCTACGACCCAGTACTTC.

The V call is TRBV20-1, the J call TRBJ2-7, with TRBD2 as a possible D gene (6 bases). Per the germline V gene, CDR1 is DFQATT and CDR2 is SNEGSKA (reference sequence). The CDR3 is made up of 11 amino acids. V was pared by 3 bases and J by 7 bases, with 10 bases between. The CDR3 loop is CSASSEGEQYF. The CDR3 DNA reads TGCAGTGCTAGCTCGGAGGGGGAGCAGTACTTC.

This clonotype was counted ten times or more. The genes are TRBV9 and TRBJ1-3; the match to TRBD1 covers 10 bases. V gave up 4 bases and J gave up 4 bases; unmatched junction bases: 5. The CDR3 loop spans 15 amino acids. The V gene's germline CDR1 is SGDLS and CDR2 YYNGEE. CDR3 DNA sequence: TGTGCCAGCAGCCGTGGACAGGGGGACGGAAACACCATATATTTT. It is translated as CASSRGQGDGNTIYF. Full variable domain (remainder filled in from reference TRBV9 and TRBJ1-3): DSGVTQTPKHLITATGQRVTLRCSPRSGDLSVYWYQQSLDQGLQFLIQYYNGEERAKGNILERFSAQQFPDLHSELNLSSLELGDSALYFCASSRGQGDGNTIYFGEGSWLTVV.

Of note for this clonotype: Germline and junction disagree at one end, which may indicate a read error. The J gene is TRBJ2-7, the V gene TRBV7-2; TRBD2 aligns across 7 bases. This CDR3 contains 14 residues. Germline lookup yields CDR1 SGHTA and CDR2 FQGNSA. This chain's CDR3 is CASSQAGTIYEQYF. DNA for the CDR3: TGCGCCAGCAGCCAAGCGGGGACTATCTACGAGCAGTACTTC.

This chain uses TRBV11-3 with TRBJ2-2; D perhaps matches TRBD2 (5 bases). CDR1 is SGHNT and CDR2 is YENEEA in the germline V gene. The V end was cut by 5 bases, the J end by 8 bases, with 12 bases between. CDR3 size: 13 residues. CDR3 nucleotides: TGTGCCAGCAGCCGCACCACTAGAGGGGAGCTGTTTTTT. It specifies CASSRTTRGELFF.

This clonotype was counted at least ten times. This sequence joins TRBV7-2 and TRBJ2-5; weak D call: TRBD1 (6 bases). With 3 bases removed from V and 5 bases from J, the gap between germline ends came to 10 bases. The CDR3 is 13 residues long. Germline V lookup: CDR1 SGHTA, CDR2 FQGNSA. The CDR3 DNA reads TGTGCCAGCAGCTTTTGGCAGGGGGAGACCCAGTACTTC. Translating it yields CASSFWQGETQYF.

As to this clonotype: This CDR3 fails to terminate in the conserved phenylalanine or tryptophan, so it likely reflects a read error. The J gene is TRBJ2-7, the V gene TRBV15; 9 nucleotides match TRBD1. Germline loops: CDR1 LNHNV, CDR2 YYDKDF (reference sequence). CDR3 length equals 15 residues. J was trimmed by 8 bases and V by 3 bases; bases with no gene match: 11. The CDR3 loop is CATSRKPGQGYKQYS. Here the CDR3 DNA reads TGTGCCACCAGCAGGAAGCCGGGACAGGGATATAAGCAGTACTCC.

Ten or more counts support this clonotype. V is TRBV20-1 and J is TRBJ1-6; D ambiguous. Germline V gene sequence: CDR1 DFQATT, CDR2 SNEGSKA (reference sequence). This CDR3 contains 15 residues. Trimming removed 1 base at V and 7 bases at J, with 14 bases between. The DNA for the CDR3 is TGCAGTGCTAGAGTTGACGGAAAGGAAAATTCACCCCTCCACTTT. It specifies CSARVDGKENSPLHF.

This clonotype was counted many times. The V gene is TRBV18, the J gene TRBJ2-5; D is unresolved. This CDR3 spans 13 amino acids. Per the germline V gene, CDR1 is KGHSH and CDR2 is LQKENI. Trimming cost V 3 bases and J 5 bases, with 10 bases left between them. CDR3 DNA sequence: TGTGCCAGCTCACCTCCCCCGTCGGAGACCCAGTACTTC. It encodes CASSPPPSETQYF. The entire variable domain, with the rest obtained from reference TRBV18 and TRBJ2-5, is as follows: NAGVMQNPRHLVRRRGQEARLRCSPMKGHSHVYWYRQLPEEGLKFMVYLQKENIIDESGMPKERFSAEFPKEGPSILRIQQVVRGDSAAYFCASSPPPSETQYFGPGTRLLVL.

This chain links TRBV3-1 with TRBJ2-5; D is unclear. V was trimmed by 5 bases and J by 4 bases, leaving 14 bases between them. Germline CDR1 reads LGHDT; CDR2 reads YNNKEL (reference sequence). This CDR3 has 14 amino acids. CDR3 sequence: CASSYPGLGETQYF. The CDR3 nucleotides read TGTGCCAGCAGCTATCCGGGCCTGGGAGAGACCCAGTACTTC.

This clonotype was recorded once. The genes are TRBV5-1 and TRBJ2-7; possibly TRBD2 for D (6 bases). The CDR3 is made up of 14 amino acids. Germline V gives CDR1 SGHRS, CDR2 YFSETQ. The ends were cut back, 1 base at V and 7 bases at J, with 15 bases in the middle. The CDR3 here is CASSLSGFYNEQYF. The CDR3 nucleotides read TGCGCCAGCAGCTTGAGCGGGTTCTACAATGAGCAGTACTTC.